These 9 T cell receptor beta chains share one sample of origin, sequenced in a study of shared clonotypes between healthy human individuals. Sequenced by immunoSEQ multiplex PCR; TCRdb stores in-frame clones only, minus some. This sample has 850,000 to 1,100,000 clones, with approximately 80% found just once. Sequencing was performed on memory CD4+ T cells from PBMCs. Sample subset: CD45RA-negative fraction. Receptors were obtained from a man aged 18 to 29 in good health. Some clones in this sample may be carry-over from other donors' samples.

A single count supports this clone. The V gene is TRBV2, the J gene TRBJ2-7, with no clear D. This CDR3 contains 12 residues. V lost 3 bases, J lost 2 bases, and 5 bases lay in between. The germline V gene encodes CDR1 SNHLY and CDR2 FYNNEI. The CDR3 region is CASSDGPYEQYF. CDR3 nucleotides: TGTGCCAGCAGTGACGGCCCCTACGAGCAGTACTTC.

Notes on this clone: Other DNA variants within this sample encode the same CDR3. CDR3 protein: CASSLEASNEKLFF. CDR3 in DNA: TGCGCCAGCAGCTTGGAAGCGTCTAATGAAAAACTGTTTTTT. The chain couples TRBV5-1 to TRBJ1-4; D remains ambiguous. Trimming took 0 bases from V and 3 from J, leaving 6 bases between them. The CDR3 has 14 amino acids. CDR1 is SGHRS, CDR2 YFSETQ, per germline.

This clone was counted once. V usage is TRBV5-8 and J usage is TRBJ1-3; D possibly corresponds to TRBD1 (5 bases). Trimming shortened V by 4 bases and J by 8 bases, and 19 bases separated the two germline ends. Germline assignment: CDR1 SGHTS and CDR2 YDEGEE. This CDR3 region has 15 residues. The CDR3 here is CASSAGKAIRDTIYF. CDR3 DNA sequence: TGTGCCAGCAGCGCAGGGAAAGCGATTCGAGACACCATATATTTT.

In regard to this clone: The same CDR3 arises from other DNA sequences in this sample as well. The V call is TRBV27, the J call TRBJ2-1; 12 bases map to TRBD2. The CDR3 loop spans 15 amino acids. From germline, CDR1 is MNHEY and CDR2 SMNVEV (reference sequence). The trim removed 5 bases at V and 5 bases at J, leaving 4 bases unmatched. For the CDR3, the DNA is TGTGCCAGCAGTCCCAGGACTAGCGGGAACAATGAGCAGTTCTTC. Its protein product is CASSPRTSGNNEQFF.

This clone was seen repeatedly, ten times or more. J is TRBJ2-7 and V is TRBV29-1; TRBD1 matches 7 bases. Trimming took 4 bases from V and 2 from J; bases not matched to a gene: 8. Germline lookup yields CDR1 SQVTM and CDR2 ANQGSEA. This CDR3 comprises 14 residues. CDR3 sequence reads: CSVARTQGAYEQYF. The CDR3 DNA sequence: TGCAGCGTTGCCCGGACCCAGGGGGCCTACGAGCAGTACTTC.

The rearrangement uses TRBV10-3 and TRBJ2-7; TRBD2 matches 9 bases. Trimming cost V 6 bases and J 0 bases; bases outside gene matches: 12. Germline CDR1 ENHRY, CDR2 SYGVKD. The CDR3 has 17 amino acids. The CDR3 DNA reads TGTGCCATCAGCCCCTCGCGGCTAGCGGGATACTCCTACGAGCAGTACTTC. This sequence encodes CAISPSRLAGYSYEQYF.

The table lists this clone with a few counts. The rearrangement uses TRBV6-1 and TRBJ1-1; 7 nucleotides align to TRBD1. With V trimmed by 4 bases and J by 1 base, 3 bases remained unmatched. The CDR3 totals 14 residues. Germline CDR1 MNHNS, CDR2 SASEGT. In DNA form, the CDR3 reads TGTGCCAGCAGTGCTTACAGGGGGAACACTGAAGCTTTCTTT. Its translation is CASSAYRGNTEAFF.

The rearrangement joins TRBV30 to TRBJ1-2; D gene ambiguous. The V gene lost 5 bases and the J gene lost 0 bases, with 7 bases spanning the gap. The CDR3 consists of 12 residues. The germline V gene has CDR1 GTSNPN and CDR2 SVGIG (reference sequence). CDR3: CAWGSANYGYTF. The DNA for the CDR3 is TGTGCCTGGGGATCGGCTAACTATGGCTACACCTTC.

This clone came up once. The CDR3 sequence: CASSLAGTYEQYF. The CDR3 DNA reads as TGTGCCAGCAGCTTAGCGGGCACCTACGAGCAGTACTTC. J is TRBJ2-7 and V is TRBV7-3; maybe TRBD2 (5 bases). From germline, CDR1 is SGHTA and CDR2 FQGTGA. The CDR3 has 13 amino acids. V was trimmed by 2 bases and J by 2 bases, leaving 7 bases between them.